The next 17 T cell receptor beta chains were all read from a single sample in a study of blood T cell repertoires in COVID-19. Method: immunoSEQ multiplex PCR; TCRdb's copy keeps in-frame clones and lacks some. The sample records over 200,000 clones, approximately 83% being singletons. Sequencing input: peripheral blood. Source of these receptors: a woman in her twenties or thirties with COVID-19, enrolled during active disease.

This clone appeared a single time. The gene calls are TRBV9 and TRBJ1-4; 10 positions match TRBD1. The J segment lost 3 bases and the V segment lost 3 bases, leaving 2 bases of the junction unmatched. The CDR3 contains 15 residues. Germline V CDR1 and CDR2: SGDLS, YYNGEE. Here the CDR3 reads CASSAGQGANEKLFF. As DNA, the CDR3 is TGTGCCAGCAGCGCCGGACAGGGGGCTAATGAAAAACTGTTTTTT.

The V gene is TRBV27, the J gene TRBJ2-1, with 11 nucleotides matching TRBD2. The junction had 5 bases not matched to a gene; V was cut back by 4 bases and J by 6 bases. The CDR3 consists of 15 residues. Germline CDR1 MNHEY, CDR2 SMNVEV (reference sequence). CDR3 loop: CASSYTSGSINEQFF. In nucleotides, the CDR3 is TGTGCCAGCAGTTATACTAGCGGGAGTATCAATGAGCAGTTCTTC.

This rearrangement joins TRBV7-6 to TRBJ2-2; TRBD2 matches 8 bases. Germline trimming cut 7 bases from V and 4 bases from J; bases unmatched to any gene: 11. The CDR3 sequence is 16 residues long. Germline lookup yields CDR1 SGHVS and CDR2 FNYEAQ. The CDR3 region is CASKTGGGDGTGELFF. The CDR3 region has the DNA TGTGCCAGCAAAACGGGAGGGGGAGATGGCACCGGGGAGCTGTTTTTT.

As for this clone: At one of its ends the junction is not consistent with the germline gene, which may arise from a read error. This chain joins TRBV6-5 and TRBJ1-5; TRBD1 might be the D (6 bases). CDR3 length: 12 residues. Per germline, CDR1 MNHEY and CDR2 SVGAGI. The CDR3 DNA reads TGTGCCAGCACCGATAGTACAGGGAGAGTGAATTTT. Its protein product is CASTDSTGRVNF.

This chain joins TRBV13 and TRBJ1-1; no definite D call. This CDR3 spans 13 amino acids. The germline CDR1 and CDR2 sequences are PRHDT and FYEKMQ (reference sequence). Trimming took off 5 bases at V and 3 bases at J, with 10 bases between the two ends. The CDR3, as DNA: TGTGCCAGCAGCGGACTCACGGACACTGAAGCTTTCTTT. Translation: CASSGLTDTEAFF.

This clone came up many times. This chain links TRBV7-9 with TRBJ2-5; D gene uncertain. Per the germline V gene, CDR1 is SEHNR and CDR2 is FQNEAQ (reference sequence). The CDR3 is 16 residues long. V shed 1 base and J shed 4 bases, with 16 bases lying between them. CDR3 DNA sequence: TGTGCCAGCAGCTTAGGGGTCCAAGCAGGCTCAGAGACCCAGTACTTC. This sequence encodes CASSLGVQAGSETQYF.

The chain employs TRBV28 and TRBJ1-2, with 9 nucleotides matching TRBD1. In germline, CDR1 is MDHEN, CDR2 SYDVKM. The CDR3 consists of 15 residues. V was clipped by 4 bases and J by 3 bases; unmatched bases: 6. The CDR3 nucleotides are TGTGCCAGCAGTTCAGGACAGGGGCGATACTATGGCTACACCTTC. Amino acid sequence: CASSSGQGRYYGYTF.

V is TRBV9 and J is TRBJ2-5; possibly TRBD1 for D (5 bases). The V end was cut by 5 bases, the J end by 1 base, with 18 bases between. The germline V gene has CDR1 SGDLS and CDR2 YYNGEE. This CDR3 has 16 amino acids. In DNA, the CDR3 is TGTGCCAGCAGTAGGGGTGGGATTAGCAGCCAAGAGACCCAGTACTTC. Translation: CASSRGGISSQETQYF.

Here the CDR3 DNA reads TGTGCCAGCAGCTTGGCGGGAGGTCTTTACAATGAGCAGTTCTTC. Its protein product is CASSLAGGLYNEQFF. The chain carries TRBV7-3 and TRBJ2-1; 8 nucleotides line up with TRBD2. Trimming took 3 bases from V and 4 from J; bases not matched to a gene: 5. The CDR3 has 15 amino acids. From germline, CDR1 is SGHTA and CDR2 FQGTGA.

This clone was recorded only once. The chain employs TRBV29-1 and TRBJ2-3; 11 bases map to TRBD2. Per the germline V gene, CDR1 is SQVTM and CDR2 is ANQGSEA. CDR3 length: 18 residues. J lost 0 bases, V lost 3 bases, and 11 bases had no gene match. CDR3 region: CSVDSPRTSGYSTDTQYF. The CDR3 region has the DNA TGCAGCGTTGATTCGCCGAGGACTAGCGGGTATAGCACAGATACGCAGTATTTT.

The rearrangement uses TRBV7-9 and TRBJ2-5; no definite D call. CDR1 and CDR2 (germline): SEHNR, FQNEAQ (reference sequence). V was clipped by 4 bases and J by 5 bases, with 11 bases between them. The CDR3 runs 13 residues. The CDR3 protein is CASSSFMRETQYF. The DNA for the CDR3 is TGTGCCAGCAGCTCATTTATGAGGGAGACCCAGTACTTC.

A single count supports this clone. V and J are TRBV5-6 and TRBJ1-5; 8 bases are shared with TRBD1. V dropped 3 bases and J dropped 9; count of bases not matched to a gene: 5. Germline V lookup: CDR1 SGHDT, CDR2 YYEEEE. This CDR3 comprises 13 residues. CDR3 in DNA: TGTGCCAGCAGCTCGGACAGGGACGGGCCCCAGCATTTT. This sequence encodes CASSSDRDGPQHF.

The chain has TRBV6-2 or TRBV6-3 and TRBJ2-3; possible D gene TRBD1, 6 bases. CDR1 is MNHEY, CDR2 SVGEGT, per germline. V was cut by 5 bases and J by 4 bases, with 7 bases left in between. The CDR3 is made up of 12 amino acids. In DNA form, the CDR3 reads TGTGCCAGCAGTAACAGGGCAGATACGCAGTATTTT. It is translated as CASSNRADTQYF.

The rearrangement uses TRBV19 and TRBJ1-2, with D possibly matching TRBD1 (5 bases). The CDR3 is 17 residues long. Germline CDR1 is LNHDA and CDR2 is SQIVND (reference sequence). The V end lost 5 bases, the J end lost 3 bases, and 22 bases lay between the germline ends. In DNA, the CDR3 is TGTGCCAGTAGTTCAGGCGCCGGGGCCGGGAGGGACTATGGCTACACCTTC. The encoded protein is CASSSGAGAGRDYGYTF.

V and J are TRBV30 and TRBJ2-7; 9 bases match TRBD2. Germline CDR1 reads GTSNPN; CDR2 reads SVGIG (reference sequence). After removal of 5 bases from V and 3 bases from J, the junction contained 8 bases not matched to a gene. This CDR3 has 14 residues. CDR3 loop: CAWATLAGIYEQYF. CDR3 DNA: TGTGCCTGGGCAACCCTAGCGGGAATCTACGAGCAGTACTTC.

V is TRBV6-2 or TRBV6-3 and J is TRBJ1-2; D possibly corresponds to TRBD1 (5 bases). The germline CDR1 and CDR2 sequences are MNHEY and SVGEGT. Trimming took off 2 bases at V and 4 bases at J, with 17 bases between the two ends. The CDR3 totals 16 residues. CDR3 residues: CASSYDRSQGIYGYTF. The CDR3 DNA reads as TGTGCCAGCAGTTACGATAGATCGCAGGGAATCTATGGCTACACCTTC.

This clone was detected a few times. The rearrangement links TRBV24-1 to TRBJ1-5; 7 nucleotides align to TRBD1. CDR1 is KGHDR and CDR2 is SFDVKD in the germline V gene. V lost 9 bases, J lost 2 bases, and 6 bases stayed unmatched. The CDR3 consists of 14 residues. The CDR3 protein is CATGGQGGNQPQHF. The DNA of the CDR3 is TGTGCCACCGGGGGTCAGGGGGGCAATCAGCCCCAGCATTTT.